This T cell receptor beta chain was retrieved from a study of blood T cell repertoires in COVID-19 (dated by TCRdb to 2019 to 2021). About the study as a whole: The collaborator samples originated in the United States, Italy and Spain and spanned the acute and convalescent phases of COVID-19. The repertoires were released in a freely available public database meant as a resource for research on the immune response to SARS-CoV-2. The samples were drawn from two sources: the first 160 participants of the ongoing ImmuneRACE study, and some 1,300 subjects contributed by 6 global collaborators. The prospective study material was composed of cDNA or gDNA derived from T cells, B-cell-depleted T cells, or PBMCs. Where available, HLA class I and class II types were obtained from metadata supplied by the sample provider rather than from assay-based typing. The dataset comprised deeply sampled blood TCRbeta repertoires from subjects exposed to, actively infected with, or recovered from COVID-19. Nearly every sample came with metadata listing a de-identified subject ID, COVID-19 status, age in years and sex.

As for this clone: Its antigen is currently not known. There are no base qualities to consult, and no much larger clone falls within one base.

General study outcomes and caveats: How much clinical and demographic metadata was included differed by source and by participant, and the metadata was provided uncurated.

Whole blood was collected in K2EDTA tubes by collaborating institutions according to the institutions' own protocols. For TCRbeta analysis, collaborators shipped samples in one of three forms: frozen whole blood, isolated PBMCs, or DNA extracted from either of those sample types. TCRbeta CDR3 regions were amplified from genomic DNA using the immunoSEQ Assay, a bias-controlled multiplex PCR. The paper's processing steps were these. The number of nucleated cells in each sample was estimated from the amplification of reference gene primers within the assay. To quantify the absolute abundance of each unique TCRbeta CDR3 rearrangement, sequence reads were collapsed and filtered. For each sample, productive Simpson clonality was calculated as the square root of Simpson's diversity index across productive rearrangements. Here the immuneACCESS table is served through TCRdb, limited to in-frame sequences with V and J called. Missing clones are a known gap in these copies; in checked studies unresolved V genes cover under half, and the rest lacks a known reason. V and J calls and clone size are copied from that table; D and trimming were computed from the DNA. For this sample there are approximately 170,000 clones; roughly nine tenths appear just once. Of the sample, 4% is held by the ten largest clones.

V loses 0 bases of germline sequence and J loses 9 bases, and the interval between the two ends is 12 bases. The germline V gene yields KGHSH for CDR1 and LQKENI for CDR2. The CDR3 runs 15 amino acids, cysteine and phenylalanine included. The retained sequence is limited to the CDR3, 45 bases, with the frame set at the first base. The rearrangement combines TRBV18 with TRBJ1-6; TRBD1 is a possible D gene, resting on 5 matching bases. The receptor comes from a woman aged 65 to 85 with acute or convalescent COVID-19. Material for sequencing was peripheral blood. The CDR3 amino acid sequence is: CASSPPEGKGSPLHF. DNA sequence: TGTGCCAGCTCACCACCGGAGGGGAAGGGTTCACCCCTCCACTTT. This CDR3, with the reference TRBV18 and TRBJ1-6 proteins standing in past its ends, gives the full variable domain NAGVMQNPRHLVRRRGQEARLRCSPMKGHSHVYWYRQLPEEGLKFMVYLQKENIIDESGMPKERFSAEFPKEGPSILRIQQVVRGDSAAYFCASSPPEGKGSPLHFGNGTRLTVT.